This T cell receptor beta chain emerged from a study of tumor and adjacent non-tumor tissue in lung cancer. The library came from three nested PCR rounds adapted from ARM-PCR protocols. TCRdb ran MiXCR on the multiplex PCR reads and lists one entry per CDR3 protein. The table has 65,000 to 85,000 distinct CDR3 sequences, 76% seen once. This CDR3 is 18 amino acids long. CDR1 is MNHEY, CDR2 SVGEGT, per germline. RNA was extracted from bulk tissue without any cell sorting. Distant lung tissue was collected more than 3 cm away from the tumor edge. In regard to this clonotype: This may be a read error: a much more frequent sequence differs by one nucleotide.

Sequenced material: distant non-tumor lung tissue. The TCR comes from a man between 60 and 70 years old with non-small cell lung cancer. The chain employs TRBV6-2 or TRBV6-3 and TRBJ2-7; TRBD2 might be the D (6 bases). The CDR3 here is CASSYIRGLRESSYEQCF. DNA of the CDR3: TGTGCCAGCAGTTACATACGGGGTTTACGGGAGAGCTCCTACGAGCAGTGCTTC.